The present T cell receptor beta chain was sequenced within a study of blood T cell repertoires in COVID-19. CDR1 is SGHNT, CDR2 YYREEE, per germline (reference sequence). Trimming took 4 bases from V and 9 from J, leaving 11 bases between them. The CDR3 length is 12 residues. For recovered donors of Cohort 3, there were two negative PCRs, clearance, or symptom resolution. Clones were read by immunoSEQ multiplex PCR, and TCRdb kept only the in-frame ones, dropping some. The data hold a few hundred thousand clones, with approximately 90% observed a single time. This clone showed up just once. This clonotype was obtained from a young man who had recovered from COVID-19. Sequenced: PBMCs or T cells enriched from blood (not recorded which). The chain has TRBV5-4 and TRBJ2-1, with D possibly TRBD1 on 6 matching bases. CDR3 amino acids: CASSRTAGEQFF. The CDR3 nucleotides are TGTGCCAGCAGCCGGACAGCAGGTGAGCAGTTCTTC.